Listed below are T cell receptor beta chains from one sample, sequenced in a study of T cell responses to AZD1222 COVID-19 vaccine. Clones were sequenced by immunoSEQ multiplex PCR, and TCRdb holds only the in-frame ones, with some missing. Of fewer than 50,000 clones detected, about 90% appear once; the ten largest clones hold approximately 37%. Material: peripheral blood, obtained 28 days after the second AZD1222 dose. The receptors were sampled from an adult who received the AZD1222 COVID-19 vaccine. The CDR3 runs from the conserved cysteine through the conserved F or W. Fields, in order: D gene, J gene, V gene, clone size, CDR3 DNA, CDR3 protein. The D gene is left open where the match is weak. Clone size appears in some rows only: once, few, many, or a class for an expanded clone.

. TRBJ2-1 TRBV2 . TGTGCCAGCAGTGAACAGTCGAGCTCCTACAATGAGCAGTTCTTC CASSEQSSSYNEQFF
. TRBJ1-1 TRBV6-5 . TGTGCCAGCAGTTACTCCCCGGGTCCTGAAGCTTTCTTT CASSYSPGPEAFF
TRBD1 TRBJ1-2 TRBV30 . TGTGCCTGGACCGGGACAGCTTATGGCTACACCTTC CAWTGTAYGYTF
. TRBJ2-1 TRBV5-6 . TGTGCCAGCAGCTTAAGTGTTACCTACAATGAGCAGTTCTTC CASSLSVTYNEQFF
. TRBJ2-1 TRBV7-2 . TGTGCCAGCAGCCCCGTTTTGGCGGGTGAGCAGTTCTTC CASSPVLAGEQFF
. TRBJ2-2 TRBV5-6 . TGTGCCAGCAGCTTCCCCGGGACCGGGGAGCTGTTTTTT CASSFPGTGELFF
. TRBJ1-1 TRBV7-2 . TGTGCCAGCAGCCCTCAGGGAGTCGGGAACACTGAAGCTTTCTTT CASSPQGVGNTEAFF
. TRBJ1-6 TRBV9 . TGTGCCAGCAGCGGGGGCACGAGCTCCTATAATTCACCCCTCCACTTT CASSGGTSSYNSPLHF
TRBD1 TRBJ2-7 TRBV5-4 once TGTGCCAGCAGCTCGCAGAAGGGGGCCTTCGACGAGCAGTACTTC CASSSQKGAFDEQYF
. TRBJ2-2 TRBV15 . TGTGCCACCAGCAGAGGAGTGAAGGACGGGGAGCTGTTTTTT CATSRGVKDGELFF
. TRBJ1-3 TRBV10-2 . TGCGCCAGCAGTGATCGTCGGCAGGCTACTGGAAACACCATATATTTT CASSDRRQATGNTIYF
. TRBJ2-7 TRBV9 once TGTGCCAGCAGCCCGGGACTGAGCTCCTACGAGCAGTACTTC CASSPGLSSYEQYF